These 9 T cell receptor beta chains share one sample of origin, sequenced in a study of T cell responses to AZD1222 COVID-19 vaccine. Produced via immunoSEQ multiplex PCR; TCRdb's table is partial and in-frame only. The top ten clones hold over 4% of a sample with some 130,000 clones, roughly 84% of them seen once. Sequencing used peripheral blood, obtained on day 0 of AZD1222 vaccination. The receptors shown here come from an adult in good health.

This clone was counted only a few times. The chain links TRBV27 to TRBJ1-1; no firm D call. This CDR3 is 13 amino acids long. V lost 6 bases and J 0 bases, leaving 8 bases between the germline ends. Germline CDR1 is MNHEY and CDR2 is SMNVEV (reference sequence). In DNA, the CDR3 is TGTGCCAGCAGGGAAAACCTGAACACTGAAGCTTTCTTT. Translating gives CASRENLNTEAFF.

The chain employs TRBV5-1 and TRBJ2-3, with 12 bases that match TRBD2. After removal of 4 bases from V and 5 bases from J, the junction contained 14 bases not matched to a gene. This CDR3 has 18 amino acids. Germline V gives CDR1 SGHRS, CDR2 YFSETQ. CDR3 loop: CASSTATSGGFPGDTQYF. CDR3 DNA sequence: TGCGCCAGCAGCACCGCCACTAGCGGGGGGTTCCCCGGAGATACGCAGTATTTT.

The J gene is TRBJ2-5, the V gene TRBV3-1 (or the pseudogene TRBV3-2); TRBD1 might be the D (6 bases). CDR1 and CDR2 (germline): LGHDT, YNNKEL (reference sequence). V lost 5 bases and J 2 bases, leaving 12 bases between the germline ends. The CDR3 has 14 amino acids. CDR3: CASSFLGGQETQYF. CDR3 DNA: TGTGCCAGCAGCTTCCTAGGGGGTCAAGAGACCCAGTACTTC.

The rearrangement joins TRBV6-5 to TRBJ1-6; D is uncertain. V was clipped by 8 bases and J by 11 bases, with 19 bases between them. The CDR3 length is 14 residues. The germline V gene has CDR1 MNHEY and CDR2 SVGAGI. The CDR3 here is CASAANSRDTPLHF. The CDR3 DNA is TGTGCCAGCGCTGCTAATTCTAGAGATACACCCCTCCACTTT.

The chain combines TRBV12-3 or TRBV12-4 with TRBJ1-2, with 9 bases lining up with TRBD1. This CDR3 spans 13 amino acids. The ends lost 6 bases at V and 7 bases at J; junction bases unmatched: 6. The CDR3 protein is CASRRQGVGGYTF. CDR3 sequence (DNA): TGTGCCAGCAGACGACAGGGGGTCGGTGGCTACACCTTC.

This clone was counted between two and nine times. Other DNA sequences from this sample encode an identical CDR3 as well. This chain connects TRBV28 to TRBJ1-1; D uncertain. The V and J ends lost 2 bases and 1 base respectively, with 2 bases between them. The CDR3 runs to 12 residues. Germline CDR1 reads MDHEN; CDR2 reads SYDVKM. This CDR3 reads CASSLRNTEAFF. The DNA for the CDR3 is TGTGCCAGCAGTTTAAGGAACACTGAAGCTTTCTTT.

The rearrangement joins TRBV7-8 to TRBJ2-5; a weak D match, TRBD2 (5 bases). Germline CDR1 SGHVS, CDR2 FQNEAQ. The CDR3 length is 13 residues. V dropped 3 bases and J dropped 3 bases, with 8 bases sitting between them. The CDR3 DNA reads TGTGCCAGCAGCTTGAGAGGGAAAGAGACCCAGTACTTC. Translating gives CASSLRGKETQYF.

This clone occurred a few times. The identical CDR3 is also encoded by other nucleotide sequences in the sample. This chain uses TRBV6-5 with TRBJ1-5, with 8 bases aligning to TRBD1. Looked up from germline, CDR1 is MNHEY and CDR2 is SVGAGI. The length of the CDR3 is 14 residues. V trimming: 8 bases; J trimming: 4 bases; junction bases outside the gene matches: 7. CDR3 nucleotides: TGTGCCAGCGACGACAGGGGAGGAAATCAGCCCCAGCATTTT. Translating gives CASDDRGGNQPQHF.

This chain joins TRBV14 and TRBJ2-1; D is perhaps TRBD2 (7 bases). CDR1 and CDR2 from the germline V gene are SGHDN and FVKESK. V lost 1 base and J lost 5, with 9 bases in between. The CDR3 runs to 14 residues. The CDR3 DNA sequence: TGTGCCAGCAGCCAAGTGGGGGGGCACAATGAGCAGTTCTTC. It is translated as CASSQVGGHNEQFF.